This TCR beta chain was sequenced for a study of blood T cell repertoires in COVID-19. Turning to the study itself: Nucleic acid was either cDNA or gDNA, and it came from T cells, B-cell-depleted T cells, or PBMCs.

The CDR3 sequence is 16 residues long. CDR1 is MNHEY, CDR2 SVGAGI, per germline. V shed 2 bases, J shed 4 bases, and the junction held 5 bases outside the gene matches. Sequencing was performed with immunoSEQ multiplex PCR; in TCRdb, only in-frame clones are kept and a portion is missing. The sample consists of 250,000 to 400,000 clones, about nine tenths of them appearing once. The sample taken for sequencing was peripheral blood. The V call is TRBV6-5, the J call TRBJ2-2, with TRBD1 matching over 9 bases. This clonotype was sampled from a woman younger than 45 with COVID-19, enrolled during active disease. The CDR3 sequence: CASSYLRQGGTGELFF. CDR3 coding DNA: TGTGCCAGCAGTTACCTTCGACAGGGGGGCACCGGGGAGCTGTTTTTT.